The rows below give T cell receptor beta chains drawn from one sample of a study of cytomegalovirus exposure and HLA in healthy donors. This table comes from immunoSEQ multiplex PCR, and its TCRdb copy is limited to in-frame clones, with some not included. The sample lists approximately 170,000 clones; around 85% were seen once. Sequenced input: PBMCs. These receptors came from a human donor in good health. Each CDR3 is given with its conserved first and last residue. Each record gives: J gene, V gene, D gene, CDR3 DNA, CDR3 protein. D genes are given only for firm matches.

J: TRBJ2-7; V: TRBV6-5; D: NA; DNA: TGTGCCAGTAAATACAGGGTGGGAGACTACGAGCAGTACTTC; CDR3: CASKYRVGDYEQYF
J: TRBJ1-1; V: TRBV18; D: NA; DNA: TGTGCCAGCTCACCTCAGTCGGGGGAAGCTTTCTTT; CDR3: CASSPQSGEAFF
J: TRBJ2-3; V: TRBV6-1; D: NA; DNA: TGTGCCAGCCGCGCCATTGATACGCAGTATTTT; CDR3: CASRAIDTQYF
J: TRBJ1-5; V: TRBV7-9; D: TRBD1; DNA: TGTGCCAGCAGCTCAGGACAGGGTGGTTATCAGCCCCAGCATTTT; CDR3: CASSSGQGGYQPQHF
J: TRBJ1-1; V: TRBV7-8; D: NA; DNA: TGTGCCAGCAGCGTCTGGGGGGGGCGGGAAGCTTTCTTT; CDR3: CASSVWGGREAFF
J: TRBJ1-2; V: TRBV2; D: NA; DNA: TGTGCCAGCAGTAAGCGGATTATCCGGAACTATGGCTACACCTTC; CDR3: CASSKRIIRNYGYTF
J: TRBJ1-2; V: TRBV19; D: NA; DNA: TGTGCCAGTAGTATCACAGGGCCAAACTATGGCTACACCTTC; CDR3: CASSITGPNYGYTF
J: TRBJ2-4; V: TRBV6-6; D: TRBD1; DNA: TGTGCCAGCAGTTACTCGTACCGGGACAGGGATTCTGTTCAGTACTTC; CDR3: CASSYSYRDRDSVQYF
J: TRBJ2-1; V: TRBV7-8; D: NA; DNA: TGTGCCAGCAGCTTAGAAGCGGGTAATGAGCAGTTCTTC; CDR3: CASSLEAGNEQFF
J: TRBJ2-7; V: TRBV6-5; D: TRBD1; DNA: TGTGCCAGCAGTTACTCGATCGGACAGGGGGCCTACGAGCAGTACTTC; CDR3: CASSYSIGQGAYEQYF
J: TRBJ2-7; V: TRBV7-7; D: TRBD1; DNA: TGTGCTAGCAGCATCCGGGACAGAGGTTCGTACGAGCAGTACTTC; CDR3: CASSIRDRGSYEQYF
J: TRBJ1-2; V: TRBV28; D: TRBD1; DNA: TGTGCCAGCAGTTCTCGGACAGGGTCGGGTGGCTACACCTTC; CDR3: CASSSRTGSGGYTF
J: TRBJ2-1; V: TRBV2; D: NA; DNA: TGTGCCAGCAGTTTCGCAGAATTCAATGAGCAGTTCTTC; CDR3: CASSFAEFNEQFF
J: TRBJ2-2; V: TRBV7-9; D: NA; DNA: TGTGCCAGCAGCTTAGTGTCAGGGCTGGCCGGGGAGCTGTTTTTT; CDR3: CASSLVSGLAGELFF
J: TRBJ1-4; V: TRBV7-6; D: TRBD1; DNA: TGTGCCAGCAGCCACACAGGGGGCGCATTCGAAAAACTGTTTTTT; CDR3: CASSHTGGAFEKLFF
J: TRBJ1-1; V: TRBV7-2; D: TRBD1; DNA: TGTGCCGGCAGCCCGGACAGGAAAGGGAGCACTGAAGCTTTCTTT; CDR3: CAGSPDRKGSTEAFF
J: TRBJ1-3; V: TRBV11-1; D: NA; DNA: TGTGCCAGCAGCTTAGAACAGCCTTCTGGAAACACCATATATTTT; CDR3: CASSLEQPSGNTIYF
J: TRBJ1-2; V: TRBV5-1; D: TRBD1; DNA: TGCGCCAGCAGCTCAACAACAGGGGCCCAAGGCTACACCTTC; CDR3: CASSSTTGAQGYTF
J: TRBJ2-5; V: TRBV4-3; D: TRBD2; DNA: TGCGCCAGCAGCCTACAACCGGGACTAGGGTACCAAGAGACCCAGTACTTC; CDR3: CASSLQPGLGYQETQYF
J: TRBJ2-7; V: TRBV4-1; D: NA; DNA: TGCGCCAGCAGCCAAGATCAAGGCGGGGCCGCCTACGAGCAGTACTTC; CDR3: CASSQDQGGAAYEQYF
J: TRBJ1-5; V: TRBV5-1; D: TRBD1; DNA: TGCGCCAGCAGCCGGACAGGGGGCGATGATAGCAATCAGCCCCAGCATTTT; CDR3: CASSRTGGDDSNQPQHF
J: TRBJ1-2; V: TRBV5-6; D: NA; DNA: TGTGCCAGCAGCTTGGGTGAAGCCCGCACCTTCTATGGCTACACCTTC; CDR3: CASSLGEARTFYGYTF